This is a list of T cell receptor beta chains from one sample in a study of blood T cell repertoires in COVID-19. Sequenced by immunoSEQ multiplex PCR; TCRdb stores in-frame clones only, minus some. The sample includes hundreds of thousands of clones, about 80% of them seen just once. The sample consisted of peripheral blood. These receptors all stem from a woman aged 80 or over with acute or convalescent COVID-19. Both conserved end residues are part of each CDR3. The D gene is left open where the match is weak. Clone size, where shown, is once, few, many, or a class for clones that have expanded.

cdr3_aa cdr3_nt j_call v_call clone_size d_call
CASSLELDSSSYNSPLHF TGTGCCAGCAGCTTGGAACTGGACAGCTCCTCCTATAATTCACCCCTCCACTTT TRBJ1-6 TRBV5-6 - -
CASSPGDEKLFF TGTGCCAGTAGTCCCGGGGATGAAAAACTGTTTTTT TRBJ1-4 TRBV19 - -
CASSQGTGYDGWGKLFF TGTGCCAGCAGCCAAGGGACAGGGTATGACGGGTGGGGAAAACTGTTTTTT TRBJ1-4 TRBV3-1/TRBV3-2 once TRBD1
CASGGDLGSGNTIYF TGTGCCAGCGGAGGAGATCTCGGGTCTGGAAACACCATATATTTT TRBJ1-3 TRBV7-9 once -
CASSFTGETQYF TGTGCCAGCAGCTTTACAGGGGAGACCCAGTACTTC TRBJ2-5 TRBV7-2 - -
CASSHRGLSLVF TGCGCCAGCAGCCATAGGGGCCTCTCATTGGTCTTC TRBJ2-1 TRBV4-3 - -
CAWRGWDRVTSEQYF TGTGCCTGGAGGGGTTGGGACAGGGTAACGAGCGAGCAGTACTTC TRBJ2-7 TRBV30 - TRBD1
CASSPGTGLNTEAFF TGTGCCAGCTCACCCGGGACAGGACTGAACACTGAAGCTTTCTTT TRBJ1-1 TRBV18 - TRBD1
CATSERGQGDEQFF TGTGCCACCAGTGAGAGGGGACAGGGAGATGAGCAGTTCTTC TRBJ2-1 TRBV24-1 - TRBD1
CASSTSGASTDTQYF TGTGCCAGCAGCACTAGCGGGGCTAGCACAGATACGCAGTATTTT TRBJ2-3 TRBV7-6 - TRBD2
CASSISGGTGELFF TGCGCCAGCAGCATTTCGGGTGGTACCGGGGAGCTGTTTTTT TRBJ2-2 TRBV5-1 - -
CASSERSGGGANEQFF TGTGCCAGCAGTGAAAGGAGCGGGGGGGGAGCCAATGAGCAGTTCTTC TRBJ2-1 TRBV2 few TRBD2
CASRDSRNTEAFF TGCGCCAGCAGGGACTCCCGGAACACTGAAGCTTTCTTT TRBJ1-1 TRBV10-2 - -
CASSPTGGDTDTQYF TGTGCCAGCAGCCCGACAGGGGGCGACACAGATACGCAGTATTTT TRBJ2-3 TRBV7-3 - TRBD1
CASSPSSDSSYEQYF TGTGCCAGCTCACCTTCTAGCGACAGCTCCTACGAGCAGTACTTC TRBJ2-7 TRBV18 - -
CASWTGRRNTEAFF TGTGCCAGCTGGACAGGGCGGAGGAACACTGAAGCTTTCTTT TRBJ1-1 TRBV5-6 - TRBD1
CASSFRQGSGYTF TGTGCCAGCAGCTTCAGACAGGGATCCGGCTACACCTTC TRBJ1-2 TRBV11-2 few TRBD1
CASSQDPGMIEQFF TGCGCCAGCAGCCAAGATCCCGGGATGATTGAGCAGTTCTTC TRBJ2-1 TRBV4-3 - -
CASSPAGGYNEQFF TGTGCCAGCAGCCCGGCAGGGGGTTACAATGAGCAGTTCTTC TRBJ2-1 TRBV7-8 - TRBD1
CAISEERVGGEQFF TGTGCCATCAGTGAAGAGCGGGTCGGGGGTGAGCAGTTCTTC TRBJ2-1 TRBV10-3 - -
CSVEGGGGVEQYF TGCAGCGTTGAAGGTGGAGGGGGCGTCGAGCAGTACTTC TRBJ2-7 TRBV29-1 - -
CASSQKKAPPQHNNSPLHF TGTGCCAGCAGCCAAAAAAAGGCCCCCCCACAGCACAATAATTCACCCCTCCACTTT TRBJ1-6 TRBV21-1 - -
CASSLVLAPGELFF TGTGCCAGCAGCTTAGTACTAGCTCCCGGGGAGCTGTTTTTT TRBJ2-2 TRBV7-2 - -
CASSATSGRLETQYF TGTGCCAGCAGCGCTACTAGCGGGAGGTTGGAGACCCAGTACTTC TRBJ2-5 TRBV2 - TRBD2
CASSLVPTSGSFETQYF TGTGCCAGCAGCTTAGTGCCGACTAGCGGGAGTTTTGAGACCCAGTACTTC TRBJ2-5 TRBV7-2 - TRBD2
CASSLSMFGRKQYF TGTGCCAGCAGTTTATCGATGTTCGGGAGGAAGCAGTACTTC TRBJ2-7 TRBV27 - TRBD2
CSASPQISNQPQHF TGCAGTGCTAGTCCCCAGATTAGCAATCAGCCCCAGCATTTT TRBJ1-5 TRBV20-1 - -
CASSLSGLAGGGQETQYF TGCGCCAGCAGCTTGTCAGGTTTAGCGGGAGGTGGCCAAGAGACCCAGTACTTC TRBJ2-5 TRBV5-1 - TRBD2
CASSYDRGPYNEQFF TGTGCCAGCAGTTATGACAGGGGGCCCTACAATGAGCAGTTCTTC TRBJ2-1 TRBV6-5 - TRBD1
CASSLLSGGRNEQFF TGTGCCAGCAGCTTACTAAGCGGGGGGCGCAATGAGCAGTTCTTC TRBJ2-1 TRBV11-2 - TRBD2
CASSPTQKRGGAEQFF TGTGCCAGCTCACCCACTCAAAAGCGGGGGGGCGCTGAGCAGTTCTTC TRBJ2-1 TRBV18 - TRBD2
CAAAGRDNEQFF TGTGCCGCTGCGGGAAGGGACAATGAGCAGTTCTTC TRBJ2-1 TRBV12-3/TRBV12-4 - -
CASSAAGTSLLNYGYTF TGTGCCAGCAGCGCCGCCGGGACATCATTACTTAACTATGGCTACACCTTC TRBJ1-2 TRBV6-2/TRBV6-3 - -
CASSQLQGQGTGELFF TGCGCCAGCAGCCAGCTCCAGGGACAGGGTACCGGGGAGCTGTTTTTT TRBJ2-2 TRBV5-1 few TRBD1
CASSPGTGAVYEQYF TGTGCCAGCAGCCCAGGGACAGGCGCCGTCTACGAGCAGTACTTC TRBJ2-7 TRBV7-9 - TRBD1
CASSLLGAGGAETQYF TGTGCCAGCAGCTTATTAGGGGCAGGGGGCGCAGAGACCCAGTACTTC TRBJ2-5 TRBV7-9 once TRBD1
CASSPGTGYDEQFF TGTGCCAGCTCACCAGGGACAGGGTACGATGAGCAGTTCTTC TRBJ2-1 TRBV18 - TRBD1
CSVVGWSSYNEQFF TGCAGCGTTGTCGGGTGGAGCTCCTACAATGAGCAGTTCTTC TRBJ2-1 TRBV29-1 - -
CASSNGGAISGVGYNEQFF TGTGCCAGCAGCAACGGGGGGGCAATTAGCGGGGTAGGCTACAATGAGCAGTTCTTC TRBJ2-1 TRBV21-1 - -
CASRKTSGSSNEQFF TGTGCCAGCAGGAAGACTAGCGGGAGTTCGAATGAGCAGTTCTTC TRBJ2-1 TRBV5-4 - TRBD2
CASSAGQAGANVLTF TGTGCCAGCAGTGCGGGACAGGCTGGGGCCAACGTCCTGACTTTC TRBJ2-6 TRBV2 - TRBD1
CASSVGGGGRSYGYTF TGTGCCAGCAGCGTAGGAGGGGGGGGACGGAGCTATGGCTACACCTTC TRBJ1-2 TRBV9 - -
CASSQVLAGAPEGLFF TGCGCCAGCAGCCAAGTACTAGCGGGAGCCCCCGAAGGGCTGTTTTTT TRBJ2-2 TRBV4-3 - TRBD2
CASSLGAGGSDTQYF TGCGCCAGCAGCTTGGGAGCGGGGGGGTCGGATACGCAGTATTTT TRBJ2-3 TRBV5-1 - TRBD2
CASSLGGSYEQYF TGTGCCAGCAGTTTAGGGGGCAGTTACGAGCAGTACTTC TRBJ2-7 TRBV12-3/TRBV12-4 - -
CASSEWVPGQGNPQYF TGTGCCAGCAGTGAATGGGTCCCGGGACAGGGAAATCCGCAGTATTTT TRBJ2-3 TRBV6-1 - TRBD1
CASSPSRGRYTEAFF TGTGCCAGCTCACCGAGCCGGGGGAGATACACTGAAGCTTTCTTT TRBJ1-1 TRBV18 - -
CASSPMQTGLGGSEQYF TGCGCCAGCAGCCCGATGCAAACGGGACTAGGAGGTTCCGAGCAGTACTTC TRBJ2-7 TRBV4-1 - TRBD2
CASSPKSGTDTQYF TGTGCCAGCTCACCCAAAAGCGGCACAGATACGCAGTATTTT TRBJ2-3 TRBV18 - -
CASSPGTGVGEQYF TGTGCCAGCAGCCCAGGGACAGGAGTTGGCGAGCAGTACTTC TRBJ2-7 TRBV7-3 - TRBD1
CASSFVGGGRYEQYF TGTGCCAGCAGCTTTGTTGGGGGAGGTCGCTACGAGCAGTACTTC TRBJ2-7 TRBV7-2 - -
CASSFMGASGNTIYF TGTGCCAGCAGCTTTATGGGCGCCTCTGGAAACACCATATATTTT TRBJ1-3 TRBV7-2 once -
CASSPNTQGNSPLHF TGTGCCAGCAGCCCCAATACGCAGGGGAATTCACCCCTCCACTTT TRBJ1-6 TRBV3-1/TRBV3-2 - -
CASSAGGASTEAFF TGTGCCAGCAGTGCAGGGGGCGCGAGCACTGAAGCTTTCTTT TRBJ1-1 TRBV27 - TRBD1
CASSRESSYEQYF TGCGCCAGCAGCCGCGAGAGCTCCTACGAGCAGTACTTC TRBJ2-7 TRBV4-1 - -
CASSYGTGLLAQYF TGTGCCAGCAGCTATGGGACAGGCCTCTTGGCCCAGTACTTC TRBJ2-5 TRBV7-8 - TRBD1
CASSLDFGTGVNEQYF TGTGCCAGCTCACTGGATTTTGGGACAGGGGTAAACGAGCAGTACTTC TRBJ2-7 TRBV18 - TRBD1
CASSRQVGADEKLFF TGTGCCAGCAGCAGACAGGTGGGGGCCGATGAAAAACTGTTTTTT TRBJ1-4 TRBV5-5 - -
CASSEYGRISNQPQHF TGTGCCAGCAGTGAATATGGCAGGATTAGCAATCAGCCCCAGCATTTT TRBJ1-5 TRBV25-1 - -
CASTENRGRAEAFF TGTGCCAGCACCGAAAACAGGGGGCGGGCTGAAGCTTTCTTT TRBJ1-1 TRBV19 - TRBD1